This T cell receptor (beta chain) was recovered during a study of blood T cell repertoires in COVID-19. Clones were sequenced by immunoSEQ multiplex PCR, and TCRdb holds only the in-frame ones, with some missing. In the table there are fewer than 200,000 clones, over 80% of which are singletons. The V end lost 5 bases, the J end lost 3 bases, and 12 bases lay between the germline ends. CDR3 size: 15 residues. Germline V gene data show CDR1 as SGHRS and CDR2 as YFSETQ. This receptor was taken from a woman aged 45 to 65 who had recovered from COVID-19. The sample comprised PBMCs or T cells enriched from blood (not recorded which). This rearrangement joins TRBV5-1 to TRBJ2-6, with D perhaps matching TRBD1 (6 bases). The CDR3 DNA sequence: TGCGCCAGCAGGTTAACAGGGATTGGGGCCAACGTCCTGACTTTC. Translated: CASRLTGIGANVLTF.